This TCR beta chain was captured by sequencing in a study of shared clonotypes between healthy human individuals. Terminally differentiated effector memory CD45RA+ cells were left out of the naive CD8 fraction, which was CD45RO-negative and positively selected for CCR7. Produced via immunoSEQ multiplex PCR; TCRdb's table is partial and in-frame only. Among about 600,000 clones listed, 98% were seen once. Unmatched junction bases numbered 3, after V lost 3 bases and J lost 1 base. Per germline, CDR1 KGHSH and CDR2 LQKENI. The CDR3 has 15 residues. The J gene is TRBJ1-1, the V gene TRBV18; 9 bases map to TRBD1. This receptor was obtained from a man aged 25-45 years in good health. Sequencing used naive CD8+ T cells sorted from blood. The CDR3 region is CASSPGTGTNTEAFF. The CDR3 nucleotides are TGTGCCAGCTCACCCGGGACAGGGACGAACACTGAAGCTTTCTTT. Using reference TRBV18 and TRBJ1-1 for the parts outside the CDR3, the full variable domain is NAGVMQNPRHLVRRRGQEARLRCSPMKGHSHVYWYRQLPEEGLKFMVYLQKENIIDESGMPKERFSAEFPKEGPSILRIQQVVRGDSAAYFCASSPGTGTNTEAFFGQGTRLTVV.